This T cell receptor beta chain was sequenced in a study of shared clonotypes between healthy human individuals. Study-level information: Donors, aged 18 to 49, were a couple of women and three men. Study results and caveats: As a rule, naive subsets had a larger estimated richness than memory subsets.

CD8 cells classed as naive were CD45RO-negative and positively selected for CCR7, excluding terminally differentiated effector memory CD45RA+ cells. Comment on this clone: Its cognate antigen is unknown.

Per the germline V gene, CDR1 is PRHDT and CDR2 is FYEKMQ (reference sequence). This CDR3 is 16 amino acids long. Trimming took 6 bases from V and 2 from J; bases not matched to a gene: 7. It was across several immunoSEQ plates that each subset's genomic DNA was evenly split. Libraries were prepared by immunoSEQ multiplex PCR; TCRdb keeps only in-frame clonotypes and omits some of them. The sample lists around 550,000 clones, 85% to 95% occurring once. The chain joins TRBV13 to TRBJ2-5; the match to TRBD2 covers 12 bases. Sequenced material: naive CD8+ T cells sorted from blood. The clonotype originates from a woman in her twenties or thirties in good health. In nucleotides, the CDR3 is TGTGCCAGCAGTGCCTCAACTAGCGGGAGGCAAGAGACCCAGTACTTC. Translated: CASSASTSGRQETQYF.